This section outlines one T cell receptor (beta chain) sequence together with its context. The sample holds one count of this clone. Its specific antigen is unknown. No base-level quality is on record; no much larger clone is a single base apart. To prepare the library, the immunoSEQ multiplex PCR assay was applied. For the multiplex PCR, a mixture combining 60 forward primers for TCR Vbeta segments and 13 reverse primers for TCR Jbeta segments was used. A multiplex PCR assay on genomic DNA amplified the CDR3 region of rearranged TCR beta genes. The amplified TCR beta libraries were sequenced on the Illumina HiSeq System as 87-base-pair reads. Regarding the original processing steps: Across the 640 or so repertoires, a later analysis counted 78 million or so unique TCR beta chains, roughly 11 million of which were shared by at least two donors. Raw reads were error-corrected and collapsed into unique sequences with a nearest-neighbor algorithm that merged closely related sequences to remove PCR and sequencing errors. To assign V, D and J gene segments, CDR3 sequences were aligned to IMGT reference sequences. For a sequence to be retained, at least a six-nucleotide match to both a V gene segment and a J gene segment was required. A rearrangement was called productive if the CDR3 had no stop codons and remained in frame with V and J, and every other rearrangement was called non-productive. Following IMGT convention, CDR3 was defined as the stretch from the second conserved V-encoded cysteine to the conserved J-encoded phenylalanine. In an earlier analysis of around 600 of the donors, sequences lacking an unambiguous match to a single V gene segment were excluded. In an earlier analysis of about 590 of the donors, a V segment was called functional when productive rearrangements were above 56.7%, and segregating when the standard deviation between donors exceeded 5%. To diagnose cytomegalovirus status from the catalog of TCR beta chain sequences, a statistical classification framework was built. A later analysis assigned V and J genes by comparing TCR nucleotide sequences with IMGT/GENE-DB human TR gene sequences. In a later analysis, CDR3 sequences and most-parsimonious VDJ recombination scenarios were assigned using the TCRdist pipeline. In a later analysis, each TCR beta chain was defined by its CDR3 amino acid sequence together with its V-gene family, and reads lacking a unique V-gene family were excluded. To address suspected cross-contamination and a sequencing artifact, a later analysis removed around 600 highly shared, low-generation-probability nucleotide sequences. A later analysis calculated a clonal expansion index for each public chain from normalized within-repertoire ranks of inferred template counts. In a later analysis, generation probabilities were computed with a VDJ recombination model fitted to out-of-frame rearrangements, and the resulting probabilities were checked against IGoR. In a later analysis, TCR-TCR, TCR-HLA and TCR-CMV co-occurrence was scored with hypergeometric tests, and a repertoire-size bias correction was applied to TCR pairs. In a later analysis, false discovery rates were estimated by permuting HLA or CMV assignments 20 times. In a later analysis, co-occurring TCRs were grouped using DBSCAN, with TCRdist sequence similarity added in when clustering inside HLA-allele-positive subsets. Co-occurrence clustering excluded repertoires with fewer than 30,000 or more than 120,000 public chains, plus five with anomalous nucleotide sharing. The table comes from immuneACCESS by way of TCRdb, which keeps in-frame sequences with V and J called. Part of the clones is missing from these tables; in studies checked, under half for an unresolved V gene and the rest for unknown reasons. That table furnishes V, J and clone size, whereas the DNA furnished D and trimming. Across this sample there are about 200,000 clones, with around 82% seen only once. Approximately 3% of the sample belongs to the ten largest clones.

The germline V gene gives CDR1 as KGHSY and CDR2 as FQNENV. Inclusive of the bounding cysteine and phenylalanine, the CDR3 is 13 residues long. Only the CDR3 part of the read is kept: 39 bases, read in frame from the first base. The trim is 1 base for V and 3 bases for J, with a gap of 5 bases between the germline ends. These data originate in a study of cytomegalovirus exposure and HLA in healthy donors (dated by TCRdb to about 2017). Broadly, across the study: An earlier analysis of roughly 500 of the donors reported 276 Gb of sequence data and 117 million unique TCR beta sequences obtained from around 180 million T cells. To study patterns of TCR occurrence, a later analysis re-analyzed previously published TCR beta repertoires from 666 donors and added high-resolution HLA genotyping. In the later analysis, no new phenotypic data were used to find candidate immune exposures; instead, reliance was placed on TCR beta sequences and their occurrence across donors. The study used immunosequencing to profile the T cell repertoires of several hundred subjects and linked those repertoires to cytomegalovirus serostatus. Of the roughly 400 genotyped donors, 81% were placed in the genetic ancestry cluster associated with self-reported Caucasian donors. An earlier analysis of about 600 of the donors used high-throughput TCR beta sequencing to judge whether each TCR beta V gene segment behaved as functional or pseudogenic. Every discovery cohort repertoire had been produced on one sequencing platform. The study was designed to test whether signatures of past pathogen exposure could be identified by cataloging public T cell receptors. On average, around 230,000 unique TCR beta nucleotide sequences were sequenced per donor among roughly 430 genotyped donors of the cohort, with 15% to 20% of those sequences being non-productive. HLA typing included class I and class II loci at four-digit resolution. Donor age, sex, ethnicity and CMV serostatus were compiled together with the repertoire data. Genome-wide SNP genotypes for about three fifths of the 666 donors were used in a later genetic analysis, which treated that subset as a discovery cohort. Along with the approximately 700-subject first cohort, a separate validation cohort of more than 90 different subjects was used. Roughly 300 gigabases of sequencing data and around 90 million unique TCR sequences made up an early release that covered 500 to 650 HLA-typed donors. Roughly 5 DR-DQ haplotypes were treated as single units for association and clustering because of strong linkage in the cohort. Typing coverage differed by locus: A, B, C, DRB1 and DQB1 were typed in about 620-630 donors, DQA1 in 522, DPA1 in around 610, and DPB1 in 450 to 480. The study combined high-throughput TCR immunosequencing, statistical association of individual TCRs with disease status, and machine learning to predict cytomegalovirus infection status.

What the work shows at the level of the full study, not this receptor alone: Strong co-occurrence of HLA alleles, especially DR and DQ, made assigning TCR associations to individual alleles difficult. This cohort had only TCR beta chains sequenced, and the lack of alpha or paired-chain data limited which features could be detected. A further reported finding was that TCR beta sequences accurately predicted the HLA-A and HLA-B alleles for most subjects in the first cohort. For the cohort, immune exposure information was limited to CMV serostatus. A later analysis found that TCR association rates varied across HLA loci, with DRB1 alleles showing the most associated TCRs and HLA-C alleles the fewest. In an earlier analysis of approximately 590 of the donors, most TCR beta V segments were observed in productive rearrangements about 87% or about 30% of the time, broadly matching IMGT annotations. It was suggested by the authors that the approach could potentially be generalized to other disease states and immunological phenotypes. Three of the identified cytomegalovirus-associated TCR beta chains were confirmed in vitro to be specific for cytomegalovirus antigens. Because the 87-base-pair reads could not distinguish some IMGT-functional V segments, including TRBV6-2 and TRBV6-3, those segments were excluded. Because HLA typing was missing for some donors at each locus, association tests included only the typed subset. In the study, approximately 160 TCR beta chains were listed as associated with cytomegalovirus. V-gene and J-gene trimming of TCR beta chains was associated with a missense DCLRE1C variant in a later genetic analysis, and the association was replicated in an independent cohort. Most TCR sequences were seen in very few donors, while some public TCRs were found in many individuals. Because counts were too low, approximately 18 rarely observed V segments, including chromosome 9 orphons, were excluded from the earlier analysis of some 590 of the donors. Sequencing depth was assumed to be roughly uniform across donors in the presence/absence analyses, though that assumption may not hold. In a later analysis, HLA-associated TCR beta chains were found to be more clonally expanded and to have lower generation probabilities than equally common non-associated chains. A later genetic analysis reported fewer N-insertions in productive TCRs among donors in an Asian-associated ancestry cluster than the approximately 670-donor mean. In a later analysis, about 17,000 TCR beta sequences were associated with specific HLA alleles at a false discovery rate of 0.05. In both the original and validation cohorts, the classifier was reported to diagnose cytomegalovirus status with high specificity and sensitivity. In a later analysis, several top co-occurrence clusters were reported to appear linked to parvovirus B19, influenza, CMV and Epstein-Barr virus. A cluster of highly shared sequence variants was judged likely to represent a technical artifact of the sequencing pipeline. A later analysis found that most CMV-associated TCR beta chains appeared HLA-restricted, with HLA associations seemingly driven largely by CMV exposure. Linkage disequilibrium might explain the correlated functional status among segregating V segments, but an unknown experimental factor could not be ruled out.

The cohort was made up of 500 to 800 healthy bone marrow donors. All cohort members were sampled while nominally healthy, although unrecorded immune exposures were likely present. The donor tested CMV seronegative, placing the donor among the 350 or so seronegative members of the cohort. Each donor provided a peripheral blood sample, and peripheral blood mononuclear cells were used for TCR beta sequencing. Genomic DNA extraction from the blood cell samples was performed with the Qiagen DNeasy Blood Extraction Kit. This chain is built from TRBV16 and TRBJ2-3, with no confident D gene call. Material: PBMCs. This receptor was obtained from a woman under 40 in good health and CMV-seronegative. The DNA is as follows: TGTGCCAGCAGCCAATTGGCTACAGATACGCAGTATTTT. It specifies CASSQLATDTQYF.